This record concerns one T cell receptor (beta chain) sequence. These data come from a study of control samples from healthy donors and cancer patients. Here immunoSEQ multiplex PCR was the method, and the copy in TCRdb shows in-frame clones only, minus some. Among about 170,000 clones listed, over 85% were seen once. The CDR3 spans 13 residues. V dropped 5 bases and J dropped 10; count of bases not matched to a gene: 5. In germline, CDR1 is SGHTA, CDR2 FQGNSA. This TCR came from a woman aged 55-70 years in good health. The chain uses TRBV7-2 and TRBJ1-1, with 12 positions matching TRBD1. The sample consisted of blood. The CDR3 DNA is TGTGCCAGCAGCGTCCCGGGACAGGGGGCAGCTTTCTTT. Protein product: CASSVPGQGAAFF.